This T cell receptor beta chain was identified in a study of T cells in Graves' hyperthyroidism and ophthalmopathy. Amplified TCR beta CDR3 regions derived from RNA transcripts. First-round RT-PCR with HTBI primers amplified the TCR CDR3 region. TCRdb reprocessed the multiplex PCR reads via MiXCR and lists one record per CDR3 protein. The top ten hold 3.7% of the sample, which has 350,000 to 400,000 distinct CDR3 sequences, about 18% seen once. This CDR3 comprises 14 residues. Per germline, CDR1 SGHAT and CDR2 FQNNGV. The trim removed 5 bases at V and 5 bases at J, leaving 8 bases unmatched. Sequencing was performed on blood. The genes are TRBV11-2 and TRBJ2-5; 7 bases agree with TRBD2. This receptor was identified in a woman aged 18-29 years with Graves' hyperthyroidism. Written as DNA, the CDR3 is TGTGCCAGCAGCCCTAGGACTAGTCACGAGACCCAGTACTTC. As protein: CASSPRTSHETQYF.